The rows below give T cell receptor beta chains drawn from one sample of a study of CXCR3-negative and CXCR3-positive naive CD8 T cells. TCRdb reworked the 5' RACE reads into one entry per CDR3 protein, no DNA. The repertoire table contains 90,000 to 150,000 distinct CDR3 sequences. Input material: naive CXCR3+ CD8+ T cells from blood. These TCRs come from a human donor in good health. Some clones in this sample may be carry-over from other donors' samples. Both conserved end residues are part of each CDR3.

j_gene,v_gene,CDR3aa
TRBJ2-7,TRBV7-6,CASSPGTQLYEQYF
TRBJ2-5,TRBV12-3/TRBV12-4,CASSLLHLQETQYF
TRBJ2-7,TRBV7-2,CASSLNPGFYEQYF
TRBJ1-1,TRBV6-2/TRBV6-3,CASSYGAGGWNTEAFF
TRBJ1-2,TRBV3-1,CASSGLAYGYTF
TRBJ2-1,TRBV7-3,CASSLNPAGVNEQFF
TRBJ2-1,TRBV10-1,CASSEGLAGPDNEQFF
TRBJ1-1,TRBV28,CASSLTKYQAFF
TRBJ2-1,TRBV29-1,CSVADRVSYEQFF
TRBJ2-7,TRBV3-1,CASSQDMVYEQYF
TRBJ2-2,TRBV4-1,CASSSTVGTGELFF
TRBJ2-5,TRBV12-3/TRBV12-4,CASQGRGEKEGTQYF
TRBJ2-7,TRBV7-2,CASSWSQGSEQYF
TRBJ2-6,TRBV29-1,CSVEEDRVPSRPGANVLTF
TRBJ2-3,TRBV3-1,CASSLNGEGTDTQYF
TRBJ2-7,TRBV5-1,CASSLAAGSTYEQYF
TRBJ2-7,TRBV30,CAWTRTPLAYEQYF
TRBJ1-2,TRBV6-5,CASSYSRQTANYGYTF
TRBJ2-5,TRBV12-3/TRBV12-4,CASSNGWGLQETQYF
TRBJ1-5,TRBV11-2,CASSLAAGAYQPQHF
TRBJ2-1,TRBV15,CATSARLGGGEGEWGNEQFF
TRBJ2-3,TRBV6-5,CASSYSEVDTQYF
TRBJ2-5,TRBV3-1,CASMRGLEGTQYF
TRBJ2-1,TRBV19,CASRNTGINEQFF
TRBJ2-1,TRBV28,CASSLSRDRGTNEQFF
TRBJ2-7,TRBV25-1,CASSDWDAYEQYF
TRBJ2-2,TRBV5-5,CASRDSDRGDKLGELFF
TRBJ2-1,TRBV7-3,CASSLTSKGEQFF
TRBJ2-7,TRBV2,CASSDLAGSYEQYF
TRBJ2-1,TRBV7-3,CASSFGYDEQLF
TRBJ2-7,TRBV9,CASSVASSGTYEQYF